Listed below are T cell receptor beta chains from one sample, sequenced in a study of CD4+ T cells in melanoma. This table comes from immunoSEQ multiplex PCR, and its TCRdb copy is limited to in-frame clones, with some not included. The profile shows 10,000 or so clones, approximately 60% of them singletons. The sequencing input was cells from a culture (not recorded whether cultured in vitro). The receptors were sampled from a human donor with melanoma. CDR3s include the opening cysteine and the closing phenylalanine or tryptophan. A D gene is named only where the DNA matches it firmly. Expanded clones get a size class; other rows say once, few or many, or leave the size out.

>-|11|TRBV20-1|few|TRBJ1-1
TGCAGTGCCCGATACAGGAGAGAAGCTTTCTTT
CSARYRREAFF
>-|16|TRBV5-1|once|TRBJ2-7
TGCGCCAGCAGTCCGTCGCACGCGGGGAGCTCCTACGAGCAGTACTTC
CASSPSHAGSSYEQYF
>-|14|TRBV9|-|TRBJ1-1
TGTGCCAGCAGCGCTACAGGGATGGACACTGAAGCTTTCTTT
CASSATGMDTEAFF
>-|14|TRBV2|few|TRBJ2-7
TGTGCCAGCACAGTGGTTGGGGGGCCCTACGAGCAGTACTTC
CASTVVGGPYEQYF
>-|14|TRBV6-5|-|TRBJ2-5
TGTGCCAGCCAGGGGACCCGCCGCCAAGAGACCCAGTACTTC
CASQGTRRQETQYF
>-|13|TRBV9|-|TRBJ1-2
TGTGCCAGCAGCGTGGACAGCTACTATGGCTACACCTTC
CASSVDSYYGYTF
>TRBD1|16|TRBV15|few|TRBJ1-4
TGTGCCACCAGCAGGAGGTCAGGGGGCGCGAGTGAAAAACTGTTTTTT
CATSRRSGGASEKLFF
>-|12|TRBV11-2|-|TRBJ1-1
TGTGCCAGCAGCTTCTCGGTGGGAAAGGATTTCTTT
CASSFSVGKDFF
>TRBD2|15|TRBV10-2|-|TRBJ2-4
TGCGCCAGCAGTGATTTGGCGGGGGGACAAAACATTCAGTACTTC
CASSDLAGGQNIQYF
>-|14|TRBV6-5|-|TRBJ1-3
TGTGCCAGCAGTTACTTGGGAGCTGGAAACACCATATATTTT
CASSYLGAGNTIYF
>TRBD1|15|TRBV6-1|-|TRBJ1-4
TGTGCCAGCAGTGGGAACTCAGGGGGTAATGAAAAACTGTTTTTT
CASSGNSGGNEKLFF